Listed here are 27 T cell receptor beta chains from one sample, sequenced in a study of Graves' ophthalmopathy and Graves' hyperthyroidism. The authors amplified TCR beta CDR3 regions from RNA transcripts. HTBI primers were used in a first-round RT-PCR, which preceded a second-round multiplex PCR. From the multiplex PCR reads, TCRdb called clonotypes with MiXCR, one entry per CDR3 protein. Found here are some 370,000 distinct CDR3 sequences, about 15% of them singletons; the top ten hold roughly 2.3%. The sample taken for sequencing was peripheral blood. These receptors were collected from an adult woman with stable Graves' hyperthyroidism.

This clonotype was seen at least ten times. The chain is built from TRBV7-6 and TRBJ1-5, with D hard to call. V was pared by 2 bases and J by 5 bases, with 13 bases between. CDR3 size: 15 residues. Germline CDR1 and CDR2: SGHVS and FNYEAQ. The CDR3 DNA reads TGTGCCAGCAGCTTACTATGGGGTTTGGATCAGCCCCAGCATTTT. Encoded protein: CASSLLWGLDQPQHF.

This clonotype was observed many times. This sequence joins TRBV5-1 and TRBJ1-6; D is ambiguous. This CDR3 has 15 amino acids. The germline V and J ends were trimmed by 0 bases and 10 bases, with 14 bases remaining between them. Germline V gene data show CDR1 as SGHRS and CDR2 as YFSETQ. Here the CDR3 DNA reads TGCGCCAGCAGCTTGGCCCCCCGGCGACACTCACCCCTCCACTTT. Amino acids: CASSLAPRRHSPLHF.

In this sample, this clonotype turned up many times. The chain carries TRBV6-1 and TRBJ2-7, with D hard to call. V lost 1 base and J lost 4, with 11 bases in between. There are 14 residues in the CDR3. CDR1 and CDR2 (germline): MNHNS, SASEGT. For the CDR3, the DNA is TGTGCCAGCAGTGAAGATTGGGTTTGGTACGAGCAGTACTTC. Amino acids: CASSEDWVWYEQYF.

This clonotype has a count of ten or more. The chain links TRBV11-2 to TRBJ1-6; D not resolved. The germline gives CDR1 SGHAT, CDR2 FQNNGV. V was pared by 5 bases and J by 5 bases, with 4 bases between. This CDR3 has 12 residues. The CDR3 is CASSLNNSPLHF. The DNA for the CDR3 is TGTGCCAGCAGCCTCAATAATTCACCCCTCCACTTT.

The J gene is TRBJ2-7, the V gene TRBV11-2, with D possibly being TRBD2 (5 bases). The germline CDR1 and CDR2 sequences are SGHAT and FQNNGV. The CDR3 has 14 amino acids. The germline V and J ends were trimmed by 7 bases and 3 bases, with 16 bases remaining between them. Here the CDR3 DNA reads TGTGCCAGCACCCTAGGAGCGGTAAACTACGAGCAGTACTTC. It is translated as CASTLGAVNYEQYF.

This clonotype has a handful of counts. This chain connects TRBV12-3 or TRBV12-4 to TRBJ1-5; TRBD1 matches at 7 bases. This CDR3 comprises 14 residues. The trim removed 5 bases at V and 7 bases at J, leaving 8 bases unmatched. The CDR3: CASSLGTVSQPQHF. CDR3 DNA: TGTGCCAGCAGTCTGGGGACAGTCAGCCAGCCCCAGCATTTT.

This clonotype was observed at least ten times. The chain uses TRBV27 and TRBJ2-7; D is possibly TRBD2 (6 bases). The CDR3 has 14 amino acids. Looked up from germline, CDR1 is MNHEY and CDR2 is SMNVEV (reference sequence). V lost 6 bases and J lost 7, with 19 bases in between. CDR3 in DNA: TGTGCCAGCAGCGGGGGAAGGAGTACGTGGGAGCAGTACTTC. It specifies CASSGGRSTWEQYF.

This clonotype was picked up a small number of times. The genes are TRBV4-3 and TRBJ2-4; the match to TRBD2 covers 7 bases. This CDR3 spans 16 amino acids. The V segment lost 1 base and the J segment 2 bases; nucleotides outside the gene matches: 5. CDR1 LGHNA and CDR2 YSLEER come from the germline V gene. In nucleotides, the CDR3 is TGCGCCAGCAGCCAAGTTGGGGGGGGACCCAAAAACATTCAGTACTTC. Amino acid sequence: CASSQVGGGPKNIQYF.

This clonotype was recorded many times. The gene calls are TRBV6-1 and TRBJ2-1, with D possibly TRBD1 on 5 matching bases. The CDR3 is 19 amino acids. Germline CDR1 MNHNS, CDR2 SASEGT. V shed 1 base and J shed 0 bases, with 19 bases lying between them. The CDR3 sequence: CASSEDARVRLSSYNEQFF. CDR3 sequence (DNA): TGTGCCAGCAGTGAAGACGCCAGGGTGCGGCTTAGCTCCTACAATGAGCAGTTCTTC.

This clonotype was seen many times. This sequence joins TRBV28 and TRBJ1-2; 11 bases match TRBD1. This CDR3 has 17 residues. From germline, CDR1 is MDHEN and CDR2 SYDVKM. The V segment lost 2 bases and the J segment 3 bases; nucleotides outside the gene matches: 8. The CDR3, as DNA: TGTGCCAGCAGTTTACGGGCCGGGGACAGGGGGTACTATGGCTACACCTTC. It encodes CASSLRAGDRGYYGYTF.

This clonotype has ten or more counts. J is TRBJ2-2 and V is TRBV18; no firm D call. This CDR3 spans 15 amino acids. Germline V lookup: CDR1 KGHSH, CDR2 LQKENI. Trimming cost V 2 bases and J 0 bases, with 7 bases left between them. CDR3 loop: CASSPGISNTGELFF. DNA for the CDR3: TGTGCCAGCTCACCAGGGATATCGAACACCGGGGAGCTGTTTTTT.

There are many counts of this clonotype. V and J are TRBV5-4 and TRBJ1-6; 8 bases fit TRBD1. Germline loops: CDR1 SGHNT, CDR2 YYREEE (reference sequence). The CDR3 is 12 amino acids. V shed 3 bases and J 14 bases; nucleotides not matched to a gene: 4. DNA of the CDR3: TGTGCCAGCAGCTCGACAGGGGTATCCCTCCACTTT. Encoded protein: CASSSTGVSLHF.

This clonotype has at least ten counts. V is TRBV12-3 or TRBV12-4 and J is TRBJ1-5; no firm D call. V shed 6 bases and J shed 7 bases, with 10 bases lying between them. The CDR3 is 12 residues long. CDR3 sequence reads: CASSQDTQPQHF. In nucleotides, the CDR3 is TGTGCCAGCAGCCAAGACACGCAGCCCCAGCATTTT.

In this sample, this clonotype turned up many times. The chain carries TRBV7-2 and TRBJ2-5; the match to TRBD2 covers 8 bases. The V gene's germline CDR1 is SGHTA and CDR2 FQGNSA. The CDR3 has 15 residues. After removal of 1 base from V and 4 bases from J, the junction contained 5 bases not matched to a gene. CDR3 sequence reads: CASSLGSGSAETQYF. The CDR3 DNA sequence: TGTGCCAGCAGCTTAGGAAGCGGGAGCGCAGAGACCCAGTACTTC.

This clonotype appeared many times. This may come from a read error, since a much larger clone is one base off. The chain links TRBV6-5 to TRBJ1-1, with D unclear. The V end lost 0 bases, the J end lost 3 bases, and 14 bases lay between the germline ends. Looked up from germline, CDR1 is MNHEY and CDR2 is SVGAGI. The CDR3 covers 16 residues. The CDR3 loop is CASSYSGLGKDTEAFF. CDR3 nucleotide sequence: TGTGCCAGCAGTTACTCCGGCCTGGGGAAGGACACTGAAGCTTTCTTT.

This clonotype was detected only a few times. The chain links TRBV7-9 to TRBJ2-2, with D uncertain. The germline V and J ends were trimmed by 3 bases and 2 bases, with 10 bases remaining between them. The CDR3 sequence is 15 residues long. CDR1 is SEHNR, CDR2 FQNEAQ, per germline (reference sequence). The CDR3 region is CASSFLRTNTGELFF. CDR3 DNA sequence: TGTGCCAGCAGCTTCTTGCGGACCAACACCGGGGAGCTGTTTTTT.

This clonotype was observed at least ten times. The chain is built from TRBV7-6 and TRBJ2-7; TRBD2 might be the D (5 bases). Trimming took 5 bases from V and 0 from J, leaving 11 bases between them. Germline assignment: CDR1 SGHVS and CDR2 FNYEAQ. The CDR3 contains 14 residues. The CDR3 here is CASSPQSGSYEQYF. Written as DNA, the CDR3 is TGTGCCAGCAGCCCCCAAAGCGGCTCCTACGAGCAGTACTTC.

This clonotype has at least ten counts. The V call is TRBV29-1, the J call TRBJ1-1; D is perhaps TRBD1 (5 bases). Trimming removed 3 bases at V and 8 bases at J, with 13 bases between. Germline V lookup: CDR1 SQVTM, CDR2 ANQGSEA. This CDR3 has 12 residues. CDR3 DNA: TGCAGCGTTGAGAGGCAGGGAAGAGAAGCTTTCTTT. Its translation is CSVERQGREAFF.

This clonotype was seen many times. The gene calls are TRBV27 and TRBJ2-2, with no clear D. Germline V gene sequence: CDR1 MNHEY, CDR2 SMNVEV (reference sequence). Deletions cut 3 bases from V and 0 bases from J, with 8 bases between. The CDR3 has 15 residues. CDR3 sequence: CASSFPASNTGELFF. Here the CDR3 DNA reads TGTGCCAGCAGTTTCCCGGCCTCGAACACCGGGGAGCTGTTTTTT.

This clonotype was detected many times. The V and J genes are TRBV29-1 and TRBJ1-2; D may be TRBD1 (6 bases). Germline values: CDR1 SQVTM, CDR2 ANQGSEA. CDR3 size: 12 residues. The ends were cut back, 7 bases at V and 5 bases at J, with 14 bases in the middle. The CDR3 sequence: CSAGGQGYGYTF. Here the CDR3 DNA reads TGCAGCGCCGGGGGGCAGGGTTATGGCTACACCTTC. The whole variable domain, filled in from reference TRBV29-1 and TRBJ1-2, reads SAVISQKPSRDICQRGTSLTIQCQVDSQVTMMFWYRQQPGQSLTLIATANQGSEATYESGFVIDKFPISRPNLTFSTLTVSNMSPEDSSIYLCSAGGQGYGYTFGSGTRLTVV.

The chain uses TRBV11-2 and TRBJ2-2, with a weak D call TRBD2 (6 bases). Trimming removed 5 bases from V and 6 bases from J, with 22 bases in between. The CDR3 covers 17 residues. Germline CDR1 and CDR2: SGHAT and FQNNGV. CDR3 residues: CASSAIRRTTGPGELFF. CDR3 DNA sequence: TGTGCCAGCAGCGCGATTCGTAGGACTACGGGGCCCGGGGAGCTGTTTTTT. Full variable domain (outside the CDR3, taken from reference TRBV11-2 and TRBJ2-2): EAGVAQSPRYKIIEKRQSVAFWCNPISGHATLYWYQQILGQGPKLLIQFQNNGVVDDSQLPKDRFSAERLKGVDSTLKIQPAKLEDSAVYLCASSAIRRTTGPGELFFGEGSRLTVL.

The chain recombines TRBV6-1 with TRBJ2-7; tentative D call: TRBD1 (5 bases). Germline CDR1 and CDR2: MNHNS and SASEGT. V gave up 7 bases and J gave up 2 bases, with 9 bases separating them. The CDR3 consists of 12 residues. The CDR3 loop is CASKGSPYEQYF. The DNA of the CDR3 is TGTGCCAGCAAGGGGTCCCCCTACGAGCAGTACTTC.

This clonotype was seen ten or more times. The gene calls are TRBV5-1 and TRBJ2-2, with D perhaps TRBD2 (5 bases). Germline CDR1 reads SGHRS; CDR2 reads YFSETQ. CDR3 size: 15 residues. The V gene lost 0 bases and the J gene lost 6 bases, with 12 bases spanning the gap. DNA of the CDR3: TGCGCCAGCAGCTTGGATTTAGGAGGAGCCGGGGAGCTGTTTTTT. Protein: CASSLDLGGAGELFF. Looking up the rest from reference TRBV5-1 and TRBJ2-2 gives the full variable domain: KAGVTQTPRYLIKTRGQQVTLSCSPISGHRSVSWYQQTPGQGLQFLFEYFSETQRNKGNFPGRFSGRQFSNSRSEMNVSTLELGDSALYLCASSLDLGGAGELFFGEGSRLTVL.

At least ten counts were recorded for this clonotype. The chain has TRBV28 and TRBJ2-7, with TRBD2 matching over 12 bases. The CDR3 sequence is 16 residues long. V trimming: 4 bases; J trimming: 1 base; junction bases outside the gene matches: 5. Per the germline V gene, CDR1 is MDHEN and CDR2 is SYDVKM. This chain's CDR3 is CASSSRLAGVSYEQYF. The CDR3 bases are TGTGCCAGCAGTTCCCGACTAGCGGGGGTGTCCTACGAGCAGTACTTC.

This clonotype has ten or more counts. V usage is TRBV28 and J usage is TRBJ1-1, with TRBD1 matching 7 bases. The V gene's germline CDR1 is MDHEN and CDR2 SYDVKM. J was trimmed by 6 bases and V by 6 bases; bases with no gene match: 10. This CDR3 is built from 14 residues. The CDR3 sequence: CASRSAGGGPEAFF. The CDR3 bases are TGTGCCAGCAGGTCGGCAGGGGGAGGTCCTGAAGCTTTCTTT.

This clonotype was seen ten or more times. The CDR3 ends on some other residue instead of the conserved phenylalanine or tryptophan, so this is likely a read error. The chain couples TRBV6-1 to TRBJ1-1; D not resolved. Germline CDR1 is MNHNS and CDR2 is SASEGT. V lost 6 bases, J lost 3 bases, and 11 bases lay in between. The CDR3 totals 13 residues. DNA for the CDR3: TGTGCCAGCAGAGTACCGACGGACACTGAAGCTTTCCTT. Its protein product is CASRVPTDTEAFL.

This clonotype was seen many times. The chain couples TRBV7-3 to TRBJ2-7; no clear D. V was cut by 0 bases and J by 6 bases, with 12 bases left in between. CDR1 SGHTA and CDR2 FQGTGA come from the germline V gene. There are 14 residues in the CDR3. This CDR3 is CASSLTSNVREQYF. The CDR3 coding sequence is TGTGCCAGCAGCTTAACATCTAACGTCCGCGAGCAGTACTTC.